Sequencing of this TCR beta chain was carried out in a study of blood T cell repertoires in COVID-19. Study background: Donors in the United States, Italy and Spain gave samples during acute or convalescent COVID-19. T cells, B-cell-depleted T cells, or PBMCs supplied cDNA or gDNA.

Per germline, CDR1 GTSNPN and CDR2 SVGIG (reference sequence). The V gene lost 2 bases and the J gene lost 0 bases, with 13 bases spanning the gap. This CDR3 contains 16 residues. In the original analysis: Reference gene primer amplification yielded estimated nucleated cell counts. The method was immunoSEQ multiplex PCR; TCRdb's version includes in-frame clones alone and lacks a portion of them. The V and J calls and clone size were taken over from that table, and D and trimming were inferred from the DNA. The sample contains about 670,000 clones, around 90% of which appear only once. The sequenced sample consisted of peripheral blood. The rearrangement uses TRBV30 and TRBJ1-4; D may be TRBD1 (5 bases). This TCR came from a woman younger than 35 with acute or convalescent COVID-19. The CDR3 loop reads CAWSKGVGATNEKLFF. In DNA, the CDR3 is TGTGCCTGGAGTAAAGGGGTTGGGGCAACTAATGAAAAACTGTTTTTT.